This entry concerns a single TCR beta chain. V gave up 2 bases and J gave up 2 bases, with 12 bases separating them. CDR1 is MNHNS, CDR2 SASEGT, per germline. This CDR3 contains 15 residues. TCRdb's table, derived via immunoSEQ multiplex PCR, lists solely in-frame clones and lacks some. The repertoire holds about 230,000 clones, with approximately 88% as singletons. Individuals in the exposed group had encountered a COVID-19 case within 2 weeks preceding study entry. These data are taken from a study of blood T cell repertoires in COVID-19. This TCR derives from a woman in her thirties who had been exposed to COVID-19. The chain links TRBV6-1 to TRBJ1-1; no definite D call. The material sequenced was PBMCs or T cells enriched from blood (not recorded which). CDR3 region: CASSESMARNTEAFF. CDR3 DNA sequence: TGTGCCAGCAGTGAAAGTATGGCCAGAAACACTGAAGCTTTCTTT.